This passage covers 22 T cell receptor beta chains from one sample sequenced in a study of blood T cells in healthy people across ages. Sample-barcoded 5' priming and a J-beta primer mix drove a second PCR of roughly 7 to 11 cycles. One entry per CDR3 protein, called by TCRdb with MiXCR from the 5' RACE reads. The repertoire holds about 670,000 distinct CDR3 sequences, with around 38% as singletons. Sequencing was carried out using blood. The receptors originated from an elderly man in good health.

The genes are TRBV5-1 and TRBJ1-1; no firm D call. V was cut by 3 bases and J by 7 bases, with 7 bases left in between. CDR3 length equals 11 residues. Germline CDR1 reads SGHRS; CDR2 reads YFSETQ. This CDR3 reads CASSSGVEAFF. The CDR3 bases are TGCGCCAGCAGCTCTGGGGTTGAAGCTTTCTTT.

This clonotype came up a few times. This chain uses TRBV11-3 with TRBJ2-7; the D is unclear. Trimming pared 4 bases from V and 6 bases from J, leaving 31 bases between. Germline V gene lookup returns CDR1 SGHNT and CDR2 YENEEA. The CDR3 extends over 19 amino acids. The CDR3 protein is CASSSRIARLCTSLCEQYF. The CDR3 coding sequence is TGTGCCAGCAGCTCTAGAATCGCCCGGTTATGCACCAGCCTTTGCGAGCAGTACTTC.

This clonotype was counted once. Written as DNA, the CDR3 is TGTGCCAGCAGCCAAGGAATAGGGGACAGGGGAGTTTATGGCTACACCTTC. Translation: CASSQGIGDRGVYGYTF. The J gene is TRBJ1-2, the V gene TRBV14; 10 positions agree with TRBD1. This CDR3 has 17 residues. Per germline, CDR1 SGHDN and CDR2 FVKESK. Unmatched junction bases numbered 10, after V lost 1 base and J lost 5 bases.

This clonotype was counted many times. The rearrangement links TRBV29-1 to TRBJ2-3, with D hard to call. CDR1 is SQVTM, CDR2 ANQGSEA, per germline. The CDR3 length is 15 residues. V dropped 2 bases and J dropped 6 bases, with 18 bases sitting between them. CDR3 DNA: TGCAGCGTTGAATGGAGTGGAACCCTCGGGGATACGCAGTATTTT. This codes for CSVEWSGTLGDTQYF.

CDR3 nucleotides: TGCAGTGCTAAGGGGGCTGATGGAGATGGCTACACCTTC. As protein: CSAKGADGDGYTF. The chain is built from TRBV20-1 and TRBJ1-2, with 7 bases lining up with TRBD1. The junction had 8 bases not matched to a gene; V was cut back by 4 bases and J by 6 bases. This CDR3 is built from 13 residues. The V gene's germline CDR1 is DFQATT and CDR2 SNEGSKA (reference sequence).

The rearrangement joins TRBV4-3 to TRBJ1-4, with TRBD1 matching 8 bases. The CDR3 consists of 15 residues. The ends lost 1 base at V and 9 bases at J; junction bases unmatched: 7. Looked up from germline, CDR1 is LGHNA and CDR2 is YSLEER. The CDR3: CASSQVGQGAKKLFF. For the CDR3, the DNA is TGCGCCAGCAGCCAAGTCGGCCAGGGGGCTAAAAAACTGTTTTTT.

This clonotype has a handful of counts. DNA of the CDR3: TGCGCCAGCAGCCAAGGACTAGCTACCTACGAGCAGTACTTC. Its translation is CASSQGLATYEQYF. The chain joins TRBV4-3 to TRBJ2-7; 7 positions match TRBD2. V lost 1 base, J lost 2 bases, and 2 bases stayed unmatched. The CDR3 contains 14 residues. CDR1 and CDR2 from the germline V gene are LGHNA and YSLEER.

The chain joins TRBV7-2 to TRBJ2-2, with 8 bases fitting TRBD1. The trim removed 5 bases at V and 5 bases at J, leaving 4 bases unmatched. The germline V gene has CDR1 SGHTA and CDR2 FQGNSA. The CDR3 sequence is 14 residues long. The CDR3, as DNA: TGTGCCAGCAGCAGGACAGGGAAGACCGGGGAGCTGTTTTTT. This encodes CASSRTGKTGELFF.

The chain recombines TRBV4-3 with TRBJ2-1, with D tentatively TRBD2 (6 bases). CDR3 length: 15 residues. Germline-derived CDR1 and CDR2 are LGHNA and YSLEER. V was cut by 3 bases and J by 8 bases, with 17 bases left in between. For the CDR3, the DNA is TGCGCCAGCAGCCATCGAACCGGGACGGGGGATGAGCAGTTCTTC. It yields the protein CASSHRTGTGDEQFF.

This clonotype was seen only a few times. This chain connects TRBV20-1 to TRBJ2-5, with 7 positions matching TRBD1. With V trimmed by 3 bases and J by 4 bases, 11 bases remained unmatched. The CDR3 consists of 15 residues. CDR1 DFQATT and CDR2 SNEGSKA come from the germline V gene (reference sequence). The CDR3 DNA reads as TGCAGTGCTAGGTCGACCAAGGACAGGATAGAGACCCAGTACTTC. This gives the protein CSARSTKDRIETQYF.

The chain carries TRBV9 and TRBJ2-7; weak D call: TRBD2 (6 bases). The CDR3 length is 16 residues. V was pared by 0 bases and J by 3 bases, with 16 bases between. Germline lookup yields CDR1 SGDLS and CDR2 YYNGEE. The CDR3 DNA follows: TGTGCCAGCAGCGTAGGCCCGATAGATAGCGGCTACGAGCAGTACTTC. Translated: CASSVGPIDSGYEQYF.

This clonotype was seen a few times. This chain joins TRBV7-9 and TRBJ2-1; D tentatively fits TRBD1 or TRBD2 (6 bases each). Germline assignment: CDR1 SEHNR and CDR2 FQNEAQ (reference sequence). The length of the CDR3 is 16 residues. The V gene lost 5 bases and the J gene lost 8 bases, with 22 bases spanning the gap. The CDR3 sequence: CASSPMEGEKIDEQFF. In DNA, the CDR3 is TGTGCCAGCAGCCCCATGGAGGGGGAGAAGATCGATGAGCAGTTCTTC.

This clonotype occurred many times. This rearrangement joins TRBV7-2 to TRBJ2-5, with D tentatively TRBD1 or TRBD2 (5 bases each). This CDR3 is built from 12 residues. Germline loops: CDR1 SGHTA, CDR2 FQGNSA. Trimming left V 4 bases short and J 5 bases short, with 8 bases between. CDR3 sequence (DNA): TGTGCCAGCAGCTGGGGGTATGAGACCCAGTACTTC. Its protein product is CASSWGYETQYF.

The chain carries TRBV20-1 and TRBJ2-3; D remains ambiguous. The germline CDR1 and CDR2 sequences are DFQATT and SNEGSKA (reference sequence). The V and J ends lost 2 bases and 1 base respectively, with 7 bases between them. The CDR3 length is 13 residues. CDR3 residues: CSARPGGTDTQYF. The CDR3 nucleotides read TGCAGTGCTAGACCTGGGGGCACAGATACGCAGTATTTT.

The CDR3 DNA follows: TGTGCCAGCACCCCGAGGGTCTCCTCCAACACTGAAGCTTTCTTT. Protein: CASTPRVSSNTEAFF. The rearrangement links TRBV7-9 to TRBJ1-1; D uncertain. This CDR3 is 15 amino acids long. Germline CDR1 and CDR2: SEHNR and FQNEAQ (reference sequence). V dropped 7 bases and J dropped 2 bases, with 17 bases sitting between them.

V usage is TRBV7-9 and J usage is TRBJ1-1, with 9 bases lining up with TRBD1. This CDR3 is 17 amino acids long. Germline V lookup: CDR1 SEHNR, CDR2 FQNEAQ (reference sequence). The junction had 15 bases not matched to a gene; V was cut back by 5 bases and J by 5 bases. The chain's CDR3 is CASSPPGQGHRRTEAFF. The CDR3 DNA reads as TGTGCCAGCAGCCCACCGGGACAGGGCCACCGTCGGACTGAAGCTTTCTTT.

This clonotype showed up just a few times. V gene TRBV3-1 combines with J gene TRBJ2-3; 10 bases are a match to TRBD2. The CDR3 consists of 15 residues. Germline V CDR1 and CDR2: LGHDT, YNNKEL (reference sequence). The junction had 5 bases not matched to a gene; V was cut back by 4 bases and J by 4 bases. The CDR3 spells CASSLSGGTPDTQYF. CDR3 nucleotides: TGTGCCAGCAGCCTTAGCGGGGGGACCCCAGATACGCAGTATTTT.

The chain recombines TRBV7-2 with TRBJ1-2, with 7 nucleotides matching TRBD1. V was clipped by 5 bases and J by 4 bases; unmatched bases: 10. The CDR3 is 15 amino acids. CDR1 is SGHTA, CDR2 FQGNSA, per germline. The CDR3 sequence: CASSPRDRWVYGYTF. DNA of the CDR3: TGTGCCAGCAGCCCCCGGGACAGATGGGTCTATGGCTACACCTTC.

This clonotype was picked up one time. This chain joins TRBV12-3 or TRBV12-4 and TRBJ2-1; D is unresolved. The V end was cut by 7 bases, the J end by 3 bases, with 7 bases between. This CDR3 comprises 12 residues. DNA of the CDR3: TGTGCCAGCATGTCAGACTACAATGAGCAGTTCTTC. This gives the protein CASMSDYNEQFF.

This clonotype was counted only a few times. This chain connects TRBV4-3 to TRBJ2-7; 10 bases fit TRBD2. V shed 0 bases, J shed 0 bases, and the junction held 20 bases outside the gene matches. Per the germline V gene, CDR1 is LGHNA and CDR2 is YSLEER. This CDR3 has 22 amino acids. CDR3 bases: TGCGCCAGCAGCCAAGATAGGGGGAGTTGGGCCGGACTAGCGGTGAGCTCCTACGAGCAGTACTTC. Encoded protein: CASSQDRGSWAGLAVSSYEQYF.

The chain links TRBV6-2 or TRBV6-3 to TRBJ1-4; a weak D match, TRBD1 (6 bases). Germline loops: CDR1 MNHEY, CDR2 SVGEGT. Trimming stripped 6 bases from V and 0 bases from J, with 11 bases between. The CDR3 loop spans 15 amino acids. In DNA form, the CDR3 reads TGTGCCAGCAGGCGGGACACCTCAACTAATGAAAAACTGTTTTTT. Its protein product is CASRRDTSTNEKLFF.

J is TRBJ2-7 and V is TRBV6-6; weak D call: TRBD2 (6 bases). The germline CDR1 and CDR2 sequences are MNHNY and SVGAGI (reference sequence). This CDR3 has 16 amino acids. The V and J ends lost 0 bases and 0 bases respectively, with 12 bases between them. This CDR3 reads CASSYSRTTSSYEQYF. CDR3 sequence (DNA): TGTGCCAGCAGTTACTCTCGGACTACGAGCTCCTACGAGCAGTACTTC.